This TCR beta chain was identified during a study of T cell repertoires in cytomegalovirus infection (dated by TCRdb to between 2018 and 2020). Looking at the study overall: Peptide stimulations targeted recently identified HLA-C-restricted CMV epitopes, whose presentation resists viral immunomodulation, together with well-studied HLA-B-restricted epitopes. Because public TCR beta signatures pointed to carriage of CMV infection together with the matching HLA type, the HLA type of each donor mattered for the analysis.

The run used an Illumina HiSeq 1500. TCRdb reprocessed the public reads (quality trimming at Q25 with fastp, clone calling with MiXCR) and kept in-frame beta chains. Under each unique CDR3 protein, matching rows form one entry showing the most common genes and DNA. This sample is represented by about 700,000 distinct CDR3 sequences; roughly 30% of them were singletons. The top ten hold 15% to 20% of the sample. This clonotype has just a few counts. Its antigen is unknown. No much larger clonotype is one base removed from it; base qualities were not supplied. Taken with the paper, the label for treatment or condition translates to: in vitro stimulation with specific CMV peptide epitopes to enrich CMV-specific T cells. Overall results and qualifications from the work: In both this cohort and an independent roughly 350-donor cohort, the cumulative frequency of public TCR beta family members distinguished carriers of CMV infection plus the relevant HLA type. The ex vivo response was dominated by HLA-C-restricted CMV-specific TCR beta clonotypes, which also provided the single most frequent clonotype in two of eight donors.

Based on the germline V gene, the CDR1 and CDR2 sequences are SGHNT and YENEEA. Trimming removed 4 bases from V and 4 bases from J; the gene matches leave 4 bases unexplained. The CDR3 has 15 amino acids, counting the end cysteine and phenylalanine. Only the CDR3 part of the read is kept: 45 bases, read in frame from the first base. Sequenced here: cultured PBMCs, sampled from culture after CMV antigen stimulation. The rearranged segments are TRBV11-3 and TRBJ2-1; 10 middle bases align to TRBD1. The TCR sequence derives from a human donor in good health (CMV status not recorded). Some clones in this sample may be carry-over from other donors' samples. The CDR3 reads CASSSGQGKYNEQFF. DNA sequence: TGTGCCAGCAGCTCGGGACAGGGGAAGTACAATGAGCAGTTCTTC.